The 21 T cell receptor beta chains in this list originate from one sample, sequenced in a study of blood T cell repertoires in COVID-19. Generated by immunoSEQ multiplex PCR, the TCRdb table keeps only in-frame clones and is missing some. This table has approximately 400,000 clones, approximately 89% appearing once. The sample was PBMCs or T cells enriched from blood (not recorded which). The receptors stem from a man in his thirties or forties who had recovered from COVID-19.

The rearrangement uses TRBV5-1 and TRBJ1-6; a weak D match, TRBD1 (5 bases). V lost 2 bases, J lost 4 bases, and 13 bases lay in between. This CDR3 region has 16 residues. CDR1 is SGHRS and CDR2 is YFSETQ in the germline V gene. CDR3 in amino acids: CASSFSGRHYNSPLHF. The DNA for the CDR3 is TGCGCCAGCAGCTTTTCAGGGAGGCATTATAATTCACCCCTCCACTTT. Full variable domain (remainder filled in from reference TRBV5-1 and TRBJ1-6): KAGVTQTPRYLIKTRGQQVTLSCSPISGHRSVSWYQQTPGQGLQFLFEYFSETQRNKGNFPGRFSGRQFSNSRSEMNVSTLELGDSALYLCASSFSGRHYNSPLHFGNGTRLTVT.

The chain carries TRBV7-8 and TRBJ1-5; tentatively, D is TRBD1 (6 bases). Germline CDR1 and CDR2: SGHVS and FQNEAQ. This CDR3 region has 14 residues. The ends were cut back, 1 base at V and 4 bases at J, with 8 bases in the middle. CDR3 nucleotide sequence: TGTGCCAGCAGCTTAGTGGGGGCGAATCAGCCCCAGCATTTT. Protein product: CASSLVGANQPQHF. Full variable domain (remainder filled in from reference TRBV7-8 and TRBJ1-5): GAGVSQSPRYKVAKRGQDVALRCDPISGHVSLFWYQQALGQGPEFLTYFQNEAQLDKSGLPSDRFFAERPEGSVSTLKIQRTQQEDSAVYLCASSLVGANQPQHFGDGTRLSIL.

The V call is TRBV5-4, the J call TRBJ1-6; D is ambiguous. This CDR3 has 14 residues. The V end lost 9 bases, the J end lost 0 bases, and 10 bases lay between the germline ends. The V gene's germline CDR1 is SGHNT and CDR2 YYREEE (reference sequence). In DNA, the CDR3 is TGTGCCACCACTGGGAGCTCCTATAATTCACCCCTCCACTTT. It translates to CATTGSSYNSPLHF.

CDR3 nucleotides: TGTGCCAGCAGGCGGGACGTGGGCTACGAGCAGTACTTC. The encoded protein is CASRRDVGYEQYF. The chain couples TRBV7-2 to TRBJ2-7; maybe TRBD2 (6 bases). Germline loops: CDR1 SGHTA, CDR2 FQGNSA. The V end lost 6 bases, the J end lost 3 bases, and 12 bases lay between the germline ends. This CDR3 region has 13 residues.

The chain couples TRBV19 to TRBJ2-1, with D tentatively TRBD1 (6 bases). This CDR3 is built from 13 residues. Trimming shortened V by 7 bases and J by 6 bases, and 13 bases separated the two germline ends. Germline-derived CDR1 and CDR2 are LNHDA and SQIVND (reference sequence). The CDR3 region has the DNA TGTGCCAGTACACTAAGGGGGTTCAATGAGCAGTTCTTC. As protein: CASTLRGFNEQFF.

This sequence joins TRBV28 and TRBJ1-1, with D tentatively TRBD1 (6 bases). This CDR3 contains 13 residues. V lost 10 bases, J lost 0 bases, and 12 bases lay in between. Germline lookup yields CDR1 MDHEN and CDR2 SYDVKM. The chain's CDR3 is CATQDSLNTEAFF. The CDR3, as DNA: TGTGCCACCCAGGACAGTTTGAACACTGAAGCTTTCTTT.

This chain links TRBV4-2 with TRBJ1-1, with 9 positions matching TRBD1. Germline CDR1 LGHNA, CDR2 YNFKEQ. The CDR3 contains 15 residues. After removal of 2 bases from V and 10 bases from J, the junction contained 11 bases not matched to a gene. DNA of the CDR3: TGTGCCAGCAGCCAAATTTTACAGGGGGCCCCTGGAGCTTTCTTT. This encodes CASSQILQGAPGAFF.

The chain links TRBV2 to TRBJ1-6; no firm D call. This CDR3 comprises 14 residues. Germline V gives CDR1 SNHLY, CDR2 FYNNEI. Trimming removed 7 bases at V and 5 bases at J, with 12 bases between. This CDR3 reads CASTPEYDNSPLHF. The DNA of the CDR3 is TGTGCCAGCACCCCAGAATATGATAATTCACCCCTCCACTTT.

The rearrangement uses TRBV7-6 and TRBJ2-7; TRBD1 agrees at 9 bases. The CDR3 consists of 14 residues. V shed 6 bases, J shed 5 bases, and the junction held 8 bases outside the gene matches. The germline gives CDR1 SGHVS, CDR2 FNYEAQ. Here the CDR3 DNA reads TGTGCCAGCAGTACCTTAGGGACAGGGAACGAGCAGTACTTC. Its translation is CASSTLGTGNEQYF.

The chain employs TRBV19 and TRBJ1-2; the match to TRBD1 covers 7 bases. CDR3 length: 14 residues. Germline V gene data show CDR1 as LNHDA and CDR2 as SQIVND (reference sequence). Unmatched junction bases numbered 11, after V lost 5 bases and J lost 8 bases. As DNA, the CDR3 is TGTGCCAGTAGTCCGCCGACAGGGTCGGGGGGCTACACCTTC. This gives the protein CASSPPTGSGGYTF.

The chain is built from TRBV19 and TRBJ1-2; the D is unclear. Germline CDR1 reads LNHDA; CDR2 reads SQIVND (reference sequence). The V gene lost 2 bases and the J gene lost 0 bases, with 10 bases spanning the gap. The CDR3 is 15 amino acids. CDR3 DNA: TGTGCCAGTAGTATAAGTCTAATTACTAACTATGGCTACACCTTC. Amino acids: CASSISLITNYGYTF.

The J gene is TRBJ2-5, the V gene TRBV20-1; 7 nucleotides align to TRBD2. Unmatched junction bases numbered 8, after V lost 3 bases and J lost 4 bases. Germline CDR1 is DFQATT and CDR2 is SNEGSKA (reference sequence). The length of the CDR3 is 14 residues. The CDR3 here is CSASTPGGGETQYF. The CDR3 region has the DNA TGCAGTGCTAGTACCCCTGGGGGGGGAGAGACCCAGTACTTC.

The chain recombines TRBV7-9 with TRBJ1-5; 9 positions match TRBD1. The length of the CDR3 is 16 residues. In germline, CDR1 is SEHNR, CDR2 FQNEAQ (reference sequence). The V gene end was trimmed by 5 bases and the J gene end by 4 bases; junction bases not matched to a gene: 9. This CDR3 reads CASSRDRDPSNQPQHF. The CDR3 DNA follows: TGTGCCAGCAGCCGGGACAGGGACCCGTCGAATCAGCCCCAGCATTTT.

The CDR3, as DNA: TGTGCCATCGGCCCGGGACTCAAAATCTCCTACGAGCAGTACTTC. As protein: CAIGPGLKISYEQYF. V is TRBV10-3 and J is TRBJ2-7; TRBD2 might be the D (6 bases). The CDR3 runs to 15 residues. V was clipped by 8 bases and J by 0 bases, with 17 bases between them. From germline, CDR1 is ENHRY and CDR2 SYGVKD.

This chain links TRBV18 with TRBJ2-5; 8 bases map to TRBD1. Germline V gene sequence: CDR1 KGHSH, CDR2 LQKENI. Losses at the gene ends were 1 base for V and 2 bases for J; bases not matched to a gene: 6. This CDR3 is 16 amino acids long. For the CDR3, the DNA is TGTGCCAGCTCACCACAAGACAGGGGTTGGCAAGAGACCCAGTACTTC. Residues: CASSPQDRGWQETQYF.

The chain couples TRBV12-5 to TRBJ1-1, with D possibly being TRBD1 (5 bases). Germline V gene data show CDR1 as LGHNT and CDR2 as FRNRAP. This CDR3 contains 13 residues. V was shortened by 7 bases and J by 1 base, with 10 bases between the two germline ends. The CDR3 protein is CASVSDTNTEAFF. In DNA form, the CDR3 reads TGTGCTAGTGTCTCGGACACGAACACTGAAGCTTTCTTT. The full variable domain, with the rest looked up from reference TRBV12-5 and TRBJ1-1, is DARVTQTPRHKVTEMGQEVTMRCQPILGHNTVFWYRQTMMQGLELLAYFRNRAPLDDSGMPKDRFSAEMPDATLATLKIQPSEPRDSAVYFCASVSDTNTEAFFGQGTRLTVV.

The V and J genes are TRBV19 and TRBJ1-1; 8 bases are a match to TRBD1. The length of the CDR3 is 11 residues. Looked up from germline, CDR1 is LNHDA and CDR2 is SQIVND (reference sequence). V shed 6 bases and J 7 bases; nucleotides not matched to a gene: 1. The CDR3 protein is CASRDRGEAFF. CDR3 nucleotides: TGTGCCAGTAGAGACAGGGGTGAAGCTTTCTTT.

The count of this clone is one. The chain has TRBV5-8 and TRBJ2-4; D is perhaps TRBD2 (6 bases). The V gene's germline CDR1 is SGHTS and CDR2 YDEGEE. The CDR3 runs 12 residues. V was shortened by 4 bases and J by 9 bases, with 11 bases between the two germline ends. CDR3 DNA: TGTGCCAGCAGCCCGACTAGGACCATTCAGTACTTC. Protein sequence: CASSPTRTIQYF. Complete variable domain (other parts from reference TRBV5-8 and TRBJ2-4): EAGVTQSPTHLIKTRGQQATLRCSPISGHTSVYWYQQALGLGLQFLLWYDEGEERNRGNFPPRFSGRQFPNYSSELNVNALELEDSALYLCASSPTRTIQYFGAGTRLSVL.

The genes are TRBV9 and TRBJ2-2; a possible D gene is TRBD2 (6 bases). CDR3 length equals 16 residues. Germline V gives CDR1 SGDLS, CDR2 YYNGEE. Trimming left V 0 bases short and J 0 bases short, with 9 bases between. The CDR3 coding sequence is TGTGCCAGCAGCGTAGGGAGGGGCGCGAACACCGGGGAGCTGTTTTTT. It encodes CASSVGRGANTGELFF.

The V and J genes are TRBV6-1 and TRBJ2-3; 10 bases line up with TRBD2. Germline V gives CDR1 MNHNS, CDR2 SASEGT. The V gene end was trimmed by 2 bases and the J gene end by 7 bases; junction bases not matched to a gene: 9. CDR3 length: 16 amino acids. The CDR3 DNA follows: TGTGCCAGCAGTGAAACCAGCGGGGGGGCCGGGAATACGCAGTATTTT. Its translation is CASSETSGGAGNTQYF.

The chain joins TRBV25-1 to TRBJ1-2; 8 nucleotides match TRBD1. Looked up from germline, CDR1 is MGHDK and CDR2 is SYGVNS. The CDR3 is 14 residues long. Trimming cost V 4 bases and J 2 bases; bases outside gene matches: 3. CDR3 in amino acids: CASSVTGANYGYTF. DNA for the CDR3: TGTGCCAGCAGTGTGACAGGGGCGAACTATGGCTACACCTTC.